These T cell receptor beta chains were read from a single sample in a study of blood T cells in healthy people across ages. TCRdb independently ran MiXCR on the 5' RACE reads; one entry per CDR3 protein. The sample contains over 300,000 distinct CDR3 sequences, roughly half of which appear only once. The sample consisted of blood. Receptor source: a man in his fifties or sixties in good health. Each CDR3 is given with its conserved first and last residue. The order of the fields is V gene, clone size, J gene, CDR3 length, D gene, CDR3 protein, CDR3 DNA. The D gene is left open where the match is weak. Clone size, where shown, is once, few, many, or a class for clones that have expanded.

V: TRBV5-5; size: -; J: TRBJ2-5; length: 14; D: -; CDR3: CASSRAGIGETQYF; DNA: TGTGCCAGCAGTCGTGCGGGGATCGGAGAGACCCAGTACTTC
V: TRBV9; size: many; J: TRBJ2-3; length: 14; D: -; CDR3: CASSPRTMIDTQYF; DNA: TGTGCCAGCAGCCCACGGACTATGATAGATACGCAGTATTTT
V: TRBV11-2; size: once; J: TRBJ1-1; length: 16; D: TRBD1; CDR3: CASSFSGQGGVAEAFF; DNA: TGTGCCAGCAGCTTTTCCGGACAGGGTGGGGTGGCTGAAGCTTTCTTT
V: TRBV20-1; size: -; J: TRBJ2-7; length: 19; D: TRBD2; CDR3: CSARELSLAGGKFPYEQYF; DNA: TGCAGTGCTAGAGAGTTGTCCCTAGCGGGAGGCAAGTTCCCCTACGAGCAGTACTTC
V: TRBV20-1; size: -; J: TRBJ2-7; length: 12; D: -; CDR3: CSAPVGPKGQYF; DNA: TGCAGTGCTCCCGTGGGGCCGAAGGGGCAGTACTTC
V: TRBV10-3; size: few; J: TRBJ2-7; length: 13; D: TRBD1; CDR3: CALRTGGSYEQYF; DNA: TGTGCCCTCAGGACAGGTGGGTCCTACGAGCAGTACTTC
V: TRBV11-3; size: -; J: TRBJ2-5; length: 13; D: -; CDR3: CASSAGTLETQYF; DNA: TGTGCCAGCAGCGCCGGGACTCTGGAGACCCAGTACTTC
V: TRBV20-1; size: -; J: TRBJ2-3; length: 14; D: TRBD2; CDR3: CSARLSGSIDTQYF; DNA: TGCAGTGCTAGATTGAGCGGGAGTATTGATACGCAGTATTTT
V: TRBV7-9; size: -; J: TRBJ2-3; length: 18; D: TRBD2; CDR3: CASSLLPMGLAGGDTQYF; DNA: TGTGCCAGCAGCCTCCTTCCCATGGGACTAGCGGGAGGAGATACGCAGTATTTT
V: TRBV20-1; size: once; J: TRBJ1-6; length: 15; D: -; CDR3: CSARGEGGTNSPLHF; DNA: TGCAGTGCTAGAGGAGAGGGGGGGACTAATTCACCCCTCCACTTT
V: TRBV7-2; size: -; J: TRBJ2-7; length: 13; D: -; CDR3: CASSLGDTREQYF; DNA: TGTGCCAGCAGCTTAGGTGACACTAGGGAGCAGTACTTC
V: TRBV7-2; size: -; J: TRBJ2-7; length: 15; D: -; CDR3: CASSFDSGTKYEQYF; DNA: TGTGCCAGCAGCTTTGACTCAGGGACAAAATACGAGCAGTACTTC
V: TRBV6-5; size: -; J: TRBJ2-1; length: 14; D: -; CDR3: CASSPGTNSNEQFF; DNA: TGTGCCAGCAGCCCCGGGACCAACTCCAATGAGCAGTTCTTC
V: TRBV12-3/TRBV12-4; size: -; J: TRBJ2-5; length: 13; D: -; CDR3: CASSRDLDETQYF; DNA: TGTGCCAGCAGCAGGGACCTCGATGAGACCCAGTACTTC
V: TRBV20-1; size: -; J: TRBJ1-2; length: 13; D: -; CDR3: CSAPRGVWYGYTF; DNA: TGCAGTGCCCCACGCGGGGTTTGGTATGGCTACACCTTC
V: TRBV12-3/TRBV12-4; size: -; J: TRBJ2-7; length: 15; D: TRBD2; CDR3: CASSTNSGRASEQYF; DNA: TGTGCCAGCAGTACAAATAGCGGGAGGGCGAGCGAGCAGTACTTC
V: TRBV4-3; size: -; J: TRBJ2-7; length: 13; D: TRBD2; CDR3: CASSFWTSDEQYF; DNA: TGCGCCAGCAGCTTCTGGACTAGCGACGAGCAGTACTTC
V: TRBV28; size: -; J: TRBJ2-5; length: 15; D: TRBD1; CDR3: CASSLSGTGARTQYF; DNA: TGTGCCAGCAGTTTATCAGGGACAGGGGCCAGGACCCAGTACTTC
V: TRBV7-9; size: many; J: TRBJ2-7; length: 14; D: -; CDR3: CASGPRDSSYEQYF; DNA: TGTGCCAGCGGTCCCCGGGACTCTTCCTACGAGCAGTACTTC
V: TRBV6-1; size: -; J: TRBJ2-6; length: 11; D: -; CDR3: CASGWNDVLTF; DNA: TGTGCCAGCGGGTGGAACGACGTCCTGACTTTC
V: TRBV6-5; size: few; J: TRBJ2-7; length: 14; D: TRBD2; CDR3: CASSTGTSGYEQYF; DNA: TGTGCCAGCAGCACCGGGACTAGCGGGTACGAGCAGTACTTC
V: TRBV3-1; size: -; J: TRBJ2-1; length: 16; D: TRBD2; CDR3: CASSPLAAGGLNEQFF; DNA: TGTGCCAGCAGTCCCCTAGCGGCCGGGGGTCTCAATGAGCAGTTCTTC
V: TRBV7-2; size: few; J: TRBJ1-2; length: 13; D: -; CDR3: CASSPPGSYGYTF; DNA: TGTGCCAGCAGCCCCCCAGGGTCCTATGGCTACACCTTC
V: TRBV29-1; size: -; J: TRBJ2-1; length: 14; D: -; CDR3: CSVLGGRSYNEQFF; DNA: TGCAGCGTCCTCGGGGGTAGGTCCTACAATGAGCAGTTCTTC
V: TRBV10-3; size: -; J: TRBJ2-5; length: 15; D: -; CDR3: CAISEGGRDQETQYF; DNA: TGTGCCATCAGTGAAGGCGGGCGAGACCAAGAGACCCAGTACTTC
V: TRBV12-5; size: -; J: TRBJ2-3; length: 12; D: -; CDR3: CASGPTTDTQYF; DNA: TGTGCTAGTGGCCCGACAACAGATACGCAGTATTTT
V: TRBV4-2; size: -; J: TRBJ2-5; length: 13; D: -; CDR3: CASSQELRLVPYF; DNA: TGTGCCAGCAGCCAAGAATTAAGACTAGTTCCGTACTTC
V: TRBV7-2; size: -; J: TRBJ2-1; length: 15; D: -; CDR3: CASSPRAVPLNEQFF; DNA: TGTGCCAGCAGCCCGCGAGCAGTACCCTTGAATGAGCAGTTCTTC
V: TRBV7-2; size: -; J: TRBJ2-7; length: 15; D: TRBD2; CDR3: CASSGGGSGVYEQYF; DNA: TGTGCCAGCAGCGGGGGTGGCAGCGGGGTCTACGAGCAGTACTTC
V: TRBV5-1; size: few; J: TRBJ2-6; length: 17; D: -; CDR3: CASSFRGASSGANVLTF; DNA: TGCGCCAGCAGCTTCCGGGGGGCAAGCTCTGGGGCCAACGTCCTGACTTTC
V: TRBV6-2/TRBV6-3; size: -; J: TRBJ2-7; length: 14; D: TRBD1; CDR3: CASRPGQGPSEQYF; DNA: TGTGCCAGCAGGCCGGGACAGGGGCCTAGCGAGCAGTACTTC
V: TRBV20-1; size: -; J: TRBJ2-2; length: 13; D: -; CDR3: CSARRGNTGELFF; DNA: TGCAGTGCTAGAAGGGGGAACACCGGGGAGCTGTTTTTT
V: TRBV20-1; size: -; J: TRBJ2-7; length: 14; D: -; CDR3: CSALDGGSYNEQYF; DNA: TGCAGTGCCCTAGACGGCGGCTCCTACAATGAGCAGTACTTC
V: TRBV9; size: -; J: TRBJ2-1; length: 15; D: -; CDR3: CASSVSQRAYNEQFF; DNA: TGTGCCAGCAGCGTTTCCCAGAGAGCCTACAATGAGCAGTTCTTC
V: TRBV20-1; size: -; J: TRBJ1-6; length: 12; D: -; CDR3: CSARDSSSPLHF; DNA: TGCAGTGCTAGAGATAGTAGCTCACCCCTCCACTTT
V: TRBV28; size: -; J: TRBJ1-2; length: 13; D: -; CDR3: CASRAGTNYGYTF; DNA: TGTGCCAGTCGGGCAGGGACTAACTATGGCTACACCTTC
V: TRBV20-1; size: -; J: TRBJ2-7; length: 13; D: TRBD1; CDR3: CSASTGYSYEQYF; DNA: TGCAGTGCTTCGACAGGGTACTCCTACGAGCAGTACTTC
V: TRBV25-1; size: -; J: TRBJ1-6; length: 14; D: -; CDR3: CASSGREGNSPLHF; DNA: TGTGCCAGCAGTGGCCGGGAAGGGAATTCACCCCTCCACTTT
V: TRBV15; size: -; J: TRBJ2-1; length: 15; D: TRBD2; CDR3: CATSLTSGVLNEQFF; DNA: TGTGCCACCAGTCTGACTAGCGGGGTACTCAATGAGCAGTTCTTC
V: TRBV7-8; size: many; J: TRBJ1-6; length: 15; D: -; CDR3: CASSSTTGPGSPLHF; DNA: TGTGCCAGCAGCTCTACCACCGGACCGGGGTCACCCCTCCACTTT
V: TRBV20-1; size: once; J: TRBJ2-7; length: 14; D: TRBD1; CDR3: CSAVRGTSFYEQYF; DNA: TGCAGTGCAGTCAGGGGGACAAGCTTCTACGAGCAGTACTTC
V: TRBV6-2/TRBV6-3; size: -; J: TRBJ2-5; length: 15; D: TRBD1; CDR3: CASSWTGQGAGEQYF; DNA: TGTGCCAGCAGTTGGACGGGACAGGGGGCAGGGGAGCAGTACTTC
V: TRBV7-9; size: once; J: TRBJ1-1; length: 16; D: TRBD1; CDR3: CASSPQGARQNTEAFF; DNA: TGTGCCAGCAGCCCACAGGGGGCTCGGCAGAACACTGAAGCTTTCTTT
V: TRBV20-1; size: -; J: TRBJ2-3; length: 13; D: -; CDR3: CSARTQGTDTQYF; DNA: TGCAGTGCTAGGACCCAAGGCACAGATACGCAGTATTTT
V: TRBV2; size: -; J: TRBJ2-1; length: 8; D: -; CDR3: CASNEQFF; DNA: TGTGCCAGCAATGAGCAGTTCTTC
V: TRBV28; size: -; J: TRBJ2-5; length: 13; D: -; CDR3: CASSPPIYNEQYF; DNA: TGTGCCAGCAGTCCCCCGATCTACAATGAGCAGTACTTC
V: TRBV20-1; size: -; J: TRBJ2-3; length: 13; D: TRBD2; CDR3: CSARVQREDTQYF; DNA: TGCAGTGCTAGAGTGCAGCGGGAGGATACGCAGTATTTT
V: TRBV15; size: -; J: TRBJ2-3; length: 16; D: TRBD2; CDR3: CATSGLAGVSTDTQYF; DNA: TGTGCCACCAGCGGACTAGCGGGCGTTAGCACAGATACGCAGTATTTT
V: TRBV20-1; size: -; J: TRBJ2-1; length: 11; D: -; CDR3: CSANVGSWQFF; DNA: TGCAGTGCTAACGTCGGTTCTTGGCAGTTCTTC